This is a list of T cell receptor beta chains from one sample in a study of cytomegalovirus exposure and HLA in healthy donors. TCRdb keeps only in-frame clones here, not all; method: immunoSEQ multiplex PCR. Of about 140,000 clones listed, over 80% are singletons. Sequenced input: PBMCs. The receptors were sampled from a female donor in good health and CMV-seronegative. Both conserved end residues are part of each CDR3. The D gene is left open where the match is weak. Expanded clones are given a class, and other clones once, few, many or no size at all.

-	TRBJ1-2	-	TRBV7-6	TGTGCCAGCAGCTTAGTGGGGGGACTGTATGGCTACACCTTC	CASSLVGGLYGYTF
TRBD1	TRBJ2-7	-	TRBV5-1	TGCGCCAGCAGCTTGACCGGGACAGGGACCTACGAGCAGTACTTC	CASSLTGTGTYEQYF
-	TRBJ1-5	-	TRBV28	TGTGCCAGCAGTTTCACTCAGGTGCGGGAGCCCCAGCATTTT	CASSFTQVREPQHF
TRBD1	TRBJ1-1	-	TRBV18	TGTGCCAGCTCACCGCGGTTGGGACAGGGTCGCACTGAAGCTTTCTTT	CASSPRLGQGRTEAFF
TRBD1	TRBJ1-2	-	TRBV6-5	TGTGCCAGCAGTTACTCGAGGGACAGGGCCTATGGCTACACCTTC	CASSYSRDRAYGYTF
-	TRBJ2-6	-	TRBV2	TGTGCCAGCAGGGCGGCTGGGGCCAACGTCCTGACTTTC	CASRAAGANVLTF
-	TRBJ1-1	-	TRBV5-1	TGCGCCAGCAGCTTGGACTGGTGCTGCGGGGGTAACCCTGAAGCTTTCTTT	CASSLDWCCGGNPEAFF
-	TRBJ2-2	-	TRBV7-9	TGTGCCAGCAGCCCCCGGACTTTGAACACCGGGGAGCTGTTTTTT	CASSPRTLNTGELFF
TRBD2	TRBJ2-7	few	TRBV28	TGTGCCAGCAGTTCATCGGGACTAGCGGGAGGGCCTTATTACGAGCAGTACTTC	CASSSSGLAGGPYYEQYF
TRBD2	TRBJ2-3	-	TRBV7-9	TGTGCCAGCAGCTCCTTAGCGGGAGGGAGGACAGATACGCAGTATTTT	CASSSLAGGRTDTQYF
TRBD1	TRBJ2-7	-	TRBV27	TGTGCCAGCGCCGACAGGGTCTACGAGCAGTACTTC	CASADRVYEQYF
TRBD1	TRBJ1-4	-	TRBV25-1	TGTGCCAGCACAGGGGGCCTTGAAAAACTGTTTTTT	CASTGGLEKLFF
TRBD1	TRBJ1-2	-	TRBV28	TGTGCCAGCAGTTTGGACAGGGGAATTGGTGGCTACACCTTC	CASSLDRGIGGYTF
-	TRBJ1-4	-	TRBV16	TGTGCCAGCACGACAAGGTCGGGAGAAAAACTGTTTTTT	CASTTRSGEKLFF
-	TRBJ2-5	-	TRBV29-1	TGCAGCGTTCACGGGAGCCAAGAGACCCAGTACTTC	CSVHGSQETQYF
-	TRBJ2-3	-	TRBV27	TGTGCCAGCAGTTTAAAAAAAACAGGGATAATAGGAACAGATACGCAGTATTTT	CASSLKKTGIIGTDTQYF
-	TRBJ2-7	-	TRBV6-5	TGTGCCAGCACTGAGGGACTTTACTCCTACGAGCAGTACTTC	CASTEGLYSYEQYF
-	TRBJ1-2	once	TRBV6-5	TGTGCCAGCAGCCCCGATTTTAGCAACTATGGCTACACCTTC	CASSPDFSNYGYTF
TRBD1	TRBJ2-7	-	TRBV11-2	TGTGCCAGCAGCCAGCGCCGGGACAGGGGCCAGTACGAGCAGTACTTC	CASSQRRDRGQYEQYF
TRBD1	TRBJ1-2	once	TRBV27	TGTGCCAGCGCTCGTGCACGGGACAGGGTTCTCGCCCACTATGGCTACACCTTC	CASARARDRVLAHYGYTF
-	TRBJ2-1	once	TRBV19	TGTGCCAGTAGTATTTCCACCGGGGGTTACAATGAGCAGTTCTTC	CASSISTGGYNEQFF
TRBD2	TRBJ2-7	-	TRBV9	TGTGCCAGCAGCGTAGGGTCACTAGCGGGCTACGAGCAGTACTTC	CASSVGSLAGYEQYF
-	TRBJ2-7	once	TRBV27	TGTGCCAGCAGTTTAGGCAGTTTCTACGAGCAGTACTTC	CASSLGSFYEQYF
-	TRBJ2-7	-	TRBV10-3	TGTGCCATCAGCTCTAATTACGAGCAGTACTTC	CAISSNYEQYF
TRBD1	TRBJ2-7	-	TRBV4-1	TGCGCCAGCAGCCACGAAGATGGACAGGGGACGGGGGAGCAGTACTTC	CASSHEDGQGTGEQYF
-	TRBJ2-2	-	TRBV28	TGTGCCAGCAGTTCACCGATAGCGGAGAACACCGGGGAGCTGTTTTTT	CASSSPIAENTGELFF
TRBD1	TRBJ1-3	-	TRBV28	TGTGCCAGCACCCAGGGACAGGACATTTATCGCTCTGGAAACACCATATATTTT	CASTQGQDIYRSGNTIYF
-	TRBJ1-4	-	TRBV6-6	TGTGCCAGCTATTCGAATGAAAAACTGTTTTTT	CASYSNEKLFF
-	TRBJ2-5	-	TRBV7-9	TGTGCCAGCAGCCAATGGGCGCAAGAGACCCAGTACTTC	CASSQWAQETQYF
-	TRBJ1-5	-	TRBV7-8	TGTGCCAGCAGCTCGACAGGAAGTCGGAGCAATCAGCCCCAGCATTTT	CASSSTGSRSNQPQHF
-	TRBJ2-7	-	TRBV27	TGTGCCAGCAGCTCGTTTTCCGGGGACAAGGGGATAGGGCCGTCCTACGAGCAGTACTTC	CASSSFSGDKGIGPSYEQYF
-	TRBJ1-1	few	TRBV4-1	TGCGCCAGCAGAGTAATCCTACCGGGACTTGGCACTGAAGCTTTCTTT	CASRVILPGLGTEAFF
TRBD1	TRBJ1-2	-	TRBV2	TGTGCCAGCAGACCCGGGACAGTAAACTATGGCTACACCTTC	CASRPGTVNYGYTF
-	TRBJ1-2	-	TRBV5-4	TGTGCCAGCAGCTCGGGGACTTATCTTATAGGCTACACCTTC	CASSSGTYLIGYTF
-	TRBJ2-5	-	TRBV14	TGTGCCAGCAGCCTCGCGGGGAGCGCGACCTACCAGTACTTC	CASSLAGSATYQYF
-	TRBJ1-2	-	TRBV7-9	TGTGCCAGCAGCTACACAGGAATCGAATATGGCTACACCTTC	CASSYTGIEYGYTF
-	TRBJ2-3	-	TRBV9	TGTGCCAGCAGCGTAGAAACTAGCACAGATACGCAGTATTTT	CASSVETSTDTQYF
-	TRBJ1-3	-	TRBV19	TGTGCCAGTAGGAGTGGTGGAAACACCATATATTTT	CASRSGGNTIYF
TRBD2	TRBJ2-7	-	TRBV27	TGTGCCACCCTAGCGGACAAGAGCTCCTACGAGCAGTACTTC	CATLADKSSYEQYF
TRBD1	TRBJ1-1	-	TRBV9	TGTGCCAGCAGCGGGGACCGGGACAGGTTCGGCACTGAAGCTTTCTTT	CASSGDRDRFGTEAFF
-	TRBJ1-1	-	TRBV27	TGTGCCAGCAGTTTATCCTACAGGGTCGGTGAAGCTTTCTTT	CASSLSYRVGEAFF